Sequencing of this T cell receptor beta chain was carried out in a study of vaccination effects on CD4 cells after COVID-19. Background on the study: Participants were vaccinated with two doses of either the BNT162b2 or mRNA-1273 vaccine.

The method was immunoSEQ multiplex PCR; TCRdb's version includes in-frame clones alone and lacks a portion of them. The data contain 20,000 to 30,000 clones, about two thirds of them singletons. About this clone itself: As yet, its antigen is unknown.

V lost 5 bases and J 7 bases, leaving 6 bases between the germline ends. CDR3 size: 11 residues. CDR1 SGHTS and CDR2 YDEGEE come from the germline V gene. ViraFEST assay sequencing came after antigen-specific CD4+ T cells were expanded with viral peptide pools. The culture ran for roughly ten days, and then CD4+ T cells were isolated. None of these healthy vaccinees had been infected with SARS-CoV-2 before vaccination. This clonotype originated in a human donor who received a COVID-19 vaccine. The material sequenced was CD4+ T cells from PBMCs cultured with SARS-CoV-2 spike peptides, taken before COVID-19 vaccination. The J gene is TRBJ2-2, the V gene TRBV5-8; D gene unclear. The CDR3, as DNA: TGTGCCAGCAGGAACCTCGGGGAGCTGTTTTTT. Protein: CASRNLGELFF.